This T cell receptor (beta chain) derives from a study of T cells in localized non-small cell lung cancer. Broader study findings: Across samples, adjacent lung featured a median 57 of the top 100 tumor clones.

This CDR3 has 16 amino acids. The germline V gene has CDR1 SEHNR and CDR2 FQNEAQ (reference sequence). The V end lost 4 bases, the J end lost 1 base, and 16 bases lay between the germline ends. Comment on this clone: What it binds is not known.

Repertoires were generated with immunoSEQ multiplex PCR, while TCRdb's copy carries only in-frame clones and drops some. The sample includes some 41,000 clones, 91% seen only once; the top ten take roughly a tenth. Sequencing used PBMCs, obtained before any cancer treatment. The rearrangement links TRBV7-9 to TRBJ1-1; no clear D gene. This receptor was identified in a woman between 35 and 75 years old with stage II lung adenocarcinoma. In DNA form, the CDR3 reads TGTGCCAGCAGCTCCTCTAATAGGAGGGAGAACACTGAAGCTTTCTTT. It yields the protein CASSSSNRRENTEAFF.